A single sample gave rise to the 2 T cell receptor beta chains below, sequenced in a study of T cell repertoires in cytomegalovirus infection. Using its own MiXCR run on the reads, TCRdb lists one record per CDR3 protein. The repertoire holds more than 150,000 distinct CDR3 sequences, with roughly a fifth as singletons. The material sequenced was PBMCs. Receptors were obtained from a human donor in good health (CMV status not recorded). Some clones in this sample may be carry-over from other donors' samples.

This clonotype was recorded at least ten times. The genes are TRBV24-1 and TRBJ2-1, with 16 bases lining up with TRBD2. After removal of 9 bases from V and 3 bases from J, the junction contained 10 bases not matched to a gene. Germline CDR1 KGHDR, CDR2 SFDVKD. The CDR3 covers 18 residues. CDR3 sequence reads: CATEGGLAGGKSYNEQFF. The CDR3 region has the DNA TGTGCCACCGAAGGGGGACTAGCGGGAGGGAAAAGCTACAATGAGCAGTTCTTC.

This clonotype has ten or more counts. The chain combines TRBV6-2 or TRBV6-3 with TRBJ2-5, with 13 bases fitting TRBD2. CDR1 and CDR2 (germline): MNHEY, SVGEGT. This CDR3 contains 17 residues. V lost 0 bases, J lost 3 bases, and 4 bases stayed unmatched. The CDR3 DNA reads TGTGCCAGCAGTTACTCGCTCGGACTAGCGGGAGAAGAGACCCAGTACTTC. Its translation is CASSYSLGLAGEETQYF.